These 27 T cell receptor beta chains share one sample of origin, sequenced in a study of T cell responses to AZD1222 COVID-19 vaccine. Repertoires were generated with immunoSEQ multiplex PCR, while TCRdb's copy carries only in-frame clones and drops some. The sample records some 150,000 clones, approximately 88% being singletons. Material: peripheral blood, obtained on day 0 of AZD1222 vaccination. Source of these receptors: an adult in good health.

The CDR3 DNA follows: TGTGCCAGCAGCTTACTAGCGGGAGGCGGCGAGCAGTACTTC. This translates into CASSLLAGGGEQYF. V gene TRBV7-3 combines with J gene TRBJ2-7; TRBD2 matches 11 bases. This CDR3 contains 14 residues. Germline values: CDR1 SGHTA, CDR2 FQGTGA. V lost 2 bases, J lost 6 bases, and 3 bases stayed unmatched.

The chain employs TRBV9 and TRBJ1-6; D is undetermined. In germline, CDR1 is SGDLS, CDR2 YYNGEE. The CDR3 extends over 14 amino acids. The V end was cut by 2 bases, the J end by 6 bases, with 9 bases between. The CDR3 sequence: CASSVREGNSPLHF. In DNA, the CDR3 is TGTGCCAGCAGCGTCCGGGAAGGTAATTCACCCCTCCACTTT.

The table lists this clone with a count of one. This chain joins TRBV12-3 or TRBV12-4 and TRBJ2-1, with TRBD2 identical over 8 bases. The CDR3 consists of 12 residues. J was trimmed by 14 bases and V by 3 bases; bases with no gene match: 6. This CDR3 reads CASSFSVTSEFF. DNA of the CDR3: TGTGCCAGCAGTTTCTCTGTGACTAGCGAGTTCTTC.

The chain couples TRBV6-5 to TRBJ1-2, with 9 bases aligning to TRBD1. V dropped 6 bases and J dropped 4; count of bases not matched to a gene: 6. Germline V gives CDR1 MNHEY, CDR2 SVGAGI. This CDR3 comprises 14 residues. In DNA form, the CDR3 reads TGTGCCAGCAGCCAGGACAGGGGTTCCTATGGCTACACCTTC. This sequence encodes CASSQDRGSYGYTF.

Notes on this clone: Relative to the germline gene, one junction end is altered; a read error may explain this. The chain carries TRBV12-3 or TRBV12-4 and TRBJ2-7, with D perhaps TRBD1 (5 bases). The CDR3 totals 13 residues. The CDR3 nucleotides are TGTGCCAGCAGTTTTCAGGGTAGCTACGATCAGTACTTC. Translated: CASSFQGSYDQYF.

The chain links TRBV6-5 to TRBJ2-1; 14 positions match TRBD2. The V segment lost 6 bases and the J segment 7 bases; nucleotides outside the gene matches: 2. CDR3 length: 14 residues. CDR1 and CDR2 (germline): MNHEY, SVGAGI. CDR3 sequence (DNA): TGTGCCAGCAGGGGACTAGCGGGAGTAAATGAGCAGTTCTTC. Translating gives CASRGLAGVNEQFF.

This clone occurred a few times. J is TRBJ1-5 and V is TRBV6-5; D not certain. V was cut by 7 bases and J by 3 bases, with 10 bases left in between. CDR1 and CDR2 from the germline V gene are MNHEY and SVGAGI. The CDR3 runs 13 residues. The CDR3 spells CASKRGPNQPQHF. CDR3 sequence (DNA): TGTGCCAGCAAAAGAGGGCCCAATCAGCCCCAGCATTTT.

This chain connects TRBV2 to TRBJ1-3; D not certain. The CDR3 has 13 residues. Trimming shortened V by 4 bases and J by 4 bases, and 8 bases separated the two germline ends. Looked up from germline, CDR1 is SNHLY and CDR2 is FYNNEI. CDR3 in DNA: TGTGCCAGCAGTGTAGGCTTCGGAAACACCATATATTTT. This encodes CASSVGFGNTIYF.

The chain links TRBV5-6 to TRBJ1-1; no firm D call. The CDR3 extends over 14 amino acids. CDR1 is SGHDT and CDR2 is YYEEEE in the germline V gene. V dropped 4 bases and J dropped 5 bases, with 15 bases sitting between them. Written as DNA, the CDR3 is TGTGCCAGCAGCCCAACATCATTAGGGACTGAAGCTTTCTTT. This encodes CASSPTSLGTEAFF.

The rearrangement joins TRBV14 to TRBJ2-2; D ambiguous. Trimming pared 4 bases from V and 1 base from J, leaving 10 bases between. This CDR3 contains 15 residues. Germline assignment: CDR1 SGHDN and CDR2 FVKESK. For the CDR3, the DNA is TGTGCCAGCAGCCCCGGCGAGCAGAACACCGGGGAGCTGTTTTTT. This encodes CASSPGEQNTGELFF.

This clone showed up just a few times. The chain is built from TRBV7-2 and TRBJ2-7, with TRBD2 as a possible D gene (5 bases). This CDR3 spans 16 amino acids. V lost 2 bases and J lost 6, with 20 bases in between. The germline CDR1 and CDR2 sequences are SGHTA and FQGNSA. The CDR3 DNA reads as TGTGCCAGCAGCTTAAACCCGGGATCTAAAGCTCCCGAGCAGTACTTC. Protein: CASSLNPGSKAPEQYF.

As concerns this clone: The junction departs from the called germline gene at one end, perhaps through a read error. V is TRBV19 and J is TRBJ1-1; maybe TRBD1 (5 bases). This CDR3 spans 14 amino acids. CDR1 is LNHDA and CDR2 is SQIVND in the germline V gene (reference sequence). CDR3 in amino acids: CASTIGTANTEAFF. CDR3 nucleotides: TGTGCCAGTACTATAGGGACGGCGAACACTGAAGCTTTCTTT.

The chain recombines TRBV3-1 (or the pseudogene TRBV3-2) with TRBJ1-1, with D unclear. CDR3 length equals 14 residues. Germline CDR1 is LGHDT and CDR2 is YNNKEL (reference sequence). Trimming removed 0 bases at V and 6 bases at J, with 11 bases between. The CDR3 DNA follows: TGTGCCAGCAGCCAAGATCGCGGTGGCGCTGAAGCTTTCTTT. It translates to CASSQDRGGAEAFF.

The chain recombines TRBV19 with TRBJ2-7; no clear D. The V gene's germline CDR1 is LNHDA and CDR2 SQIVND (reference sequence). V shed 1 base and J shed 0 bases, with 7 bases lying between them. The CDR3 totals 14 residues. The CDR3 reads CASSIVGTSYEQYF. The CDR3 DNA is TGTGCCAGTAGTATAGTGGGCACCTCCTACGAGCAGTACTTC.

This chain connects TRBV5-1 to TRBJ2-2; D gene ambiguous. The CDR3 has 13 residues. The germline V and J ends were trimmed by 3 bases and 8 bases, with 11 bases remaining between them. Looked up from germline, CDR1 is SGHRS and CDR2 is YFSETQ. The CDR3 sequence: CASSSTSTGELFF. Here the CDR3 DNA reads TGCGCCAGCAGCTCTACTTCCACAGGGGAGCTGTTTTTT.

The CDR3 region is CASSTTGDRRKETQYF. CDR3 in DNA: TGCGCCAGCAGCACCACCGGGGACAGGCGAAAAGAGACCCAGTACTTC. J is TRBJ2-5 and V is TRBV5-1; 8 bases fit TRBD1. Trimming took 4 bases from V and 3 from J; bases not matched to a gene: 11. This CDR3 is 16 amino acids long. Per germline, CDR1 SGHRS and CDR2 YFSETQ.

The rearrangement links TRBV14 to TRBJ2-7; 11 bases match TRBD2. With 4 bases clipped from V and 5 bases from J, the junction kept 4 bases outside the gene matches. Germline V gene lookup returns CDR1 SGHDN and CDR2 FVKESK. The CDR3 is 14 amino acids. This chain's CDR3 is CASSLSGRAHEQYF. The CDR3 DNA follows: TGTGCCAGCAGCCTTAGCGGGAGGGCCCACGAGCAGTACTTC. The variable domain in full, with the rest retrieved from reference TRBV14 and TRBJ2-7, is EAGVTQFPSHSVIEKGQTVTLRCDPISGHDNLYWYRRVMGKEIKFLLHFVKESKQDESGMPNNRFLAERTGGTYSTLKVQPAELEDSGVYFCASSLSGRAHEQYFGPGTRLTVT.

V and J are TRBV12-3 or TRBV12-4 and TRBJ1-2; D gene uncertain. CDR3 length equals 13 residues. The ends were cut back, 2 bases at V and 2 bases at J, with 6 bases in the middle. For the CDR3, the DNA is TGTGCCAGCAGTTTAACGGCAAACTATGGCTACACCTTC. As protein: CASSLTANYGYTF.

The V and J genes are TRBV2 and TRBJ1-4, with D unclear. The CDR3 has 12 residues. V was pared by 6 bases and J by 8 bases, with 10 bases between. The germline CDR1 and CDR2 sequences are SNHLY and FYNNEI. DNA of the CDR3: TGTGCCAGCAGGGAGGGCCCGGAAAAACTGTTTTTT. This codes for CASREGPEKLFF.

This rearrangement joins TRBV19 to TRBJ2-1; 7 nucleotides agree with TRBD2. Germline CDR1 reads LNHDA; CDR2 reads SQIVND (reference sequence). V lost 5 bases and J lost 6; bases outside the gene matches: 13. The CDR3 has 16 amino acids. The CDR3 sequence is CASSPHFTGGLNEQFF. The CDR3 DNA reads as TGTGCCAGTAGTCCCCACTTCACGGGAGGTCTCAATGAGCAGTTCTTC.

The rearrangement uses TRBV11-3 and TRBJ1-1; D may be TRBD1 (5 bases). The germline V gene has CDR1 SGHNT and CDR2 YENEEA. CDR3 length: 14 amino acids. V was trimmed by 2 bases and J by 5 bases, leaving 12 bases between them. CDR3 in amino acids: CASSLRGLGTEAFF. The CDR3 DNA is TGTGCCAGCAGCTTAAGGGGATTGGGGACTGAAGCTTTCTTT.

The rearrangement links TRBV27 to TRBJ1-2, with 9 bases identical to TRBD1. The CDR3 sequence is 15 residues long. With V trimmed by 2 bases and J by 3 bases, 4 bases remained unmatched. Germline lookup yields CDR1 MNHEY and CDR2 SMNVEV (reference sequence). CDR3: CASSLTRTGDYGYTF. DNA for the CDR3: TGTGCCAGCAGTTTAACACGGACAGGGGACTATGGCTACACCTTC.

The chain employs TRBV28 and TRBJ1-2, with 10 bases identical to TRBD1. Trimming removed 8 bases from V and 11 bases from J; junction bases left unmatched: 20. Germline V gives CDR1 MDHEN, CDR2 SYDVKM. The CDR3 length is 16 residues. The CDR3, as DNA: TGTGCCAGCGGAGGGAGTGGGACAGGGGTCTACTTAGGTTACACCTTC. It translates to CASGGSGTGVYLGYTF.

The chain has TRBV6-2 or TRBV6-3 and TRBJ1-1; TRBD1 matches 8 bases. The J segment lost 6 bases and the V segment lost 1 base, leaving 4 bases of the junction unmatched. The CDR3 extends over 14 amino acids. Germline-derived CDR1 and CDR2 are MNHEY and SVGEGT. The chain's CDR3 is CASSYFQGAAEAFF. The CDR3 nucleotides are TGTGCCAGCAGTTACTTCCAGGGGGCCGCTGAAGCTTTCTTT.

V and J are TRBV9 and TRBJ2-2; D gene uncertain. CDR3 size: 14 residues. V was shortened by 0 bases and J by 4 bases, with 7 bases between the two germline ends. From germline, CDR1 is SGDLS and CDR2 YYNGEE. CDR3 in DNA: TGTGCCAGCAGCGTAGGCTCCTCCACCGGGGAGCTGTTTTTT. Encoded protein: CASSVGSSTGELFF.

This clone was counted a single time. The J gene is TRBJ1-1, the V gene TRBV6-1; D gene unclear. Germline V gene lookup returns CDR1 MNHNS and CDR2 SASEGT. V was clipped by 5 bases and J by 5 bases, with 6 bases between them. This CDR3 is 11 amino acids long. This CDR3 is CASSSRTEAFF. The CDR3 DNA is TGTGCCAGCAGTTCTAGGACTGAAGCTTTCTTT.

This chain connects TRBV11-1 to TRBJ2-5; TRBD2 agrees at 11 bases. Germline CDR1 is SGHAT and CDR2 is FQDESV (reference sequence). This CDR3 has 16 amino acids. Unmatched junction bases numbered 8, after V lost 4 bases and J lost 4 bases. In DNA form, the CDR3 reads TGTGCCAGCAGCTCGCATAGCGGGAGGGCCGGAGAGACCCAGTACTTC. Its translation is CASSSHSGRAGETQYF.